This TCR beta chain was identified during a study of cytomegalovirus exposure and HLA in healthy donors. Points from the study as a whole: High specificity and sensitivity for cytomegalovirus status were reported for the classifier.

In the case of this clone: Its specificity is not known.

Sequencing was performed with immunoSEQ multiplex PCR; in TCRdb, only in-frame clones are kept and a portion is missing. The profile covers 140,000 or so clones, with approximately 88% appearing a single time and 4.5% to 5.5% taken by the ten largest. CDR1 is SGHNT, CDR2 YYREEE, per germline (reference sequence). The CDR3 is 15 residues long. V lost 0 bases to trimming and J lost 2 bases; unmatched junction nucleotides: 4. V gene TRBV5-4 combines with J gene TRBJ2-5; TRBD1 agrees at 7 bases. The source material was PBMCs. The receptor comes from a young man in good health and CMV-seropositive. The CDR3 sequence is CASSLEGAGQETQYF. CDR3 nucleotide sequence: TGTGCCAGCAGCTTGGAGGGGGCAGGGCAAGAGACCCAGTACTTC.